The next 24 T cell receptor beta chains were all read from a single sample in a study of brain metastases from non-small cell lung cancer. TCRdb's copy holds only in-frame clones and misses some; the assay was immunoSEQ multiplex PCR. The profile shows thousands of clones, approximately 82% of them singletons. Source material: tissue from a brain metastasis. The origin of the receptors is a donor aged 40 or older with non-small cell lung cancer.

The rearrangement links TRBV15 to TRBJ2-5; TRBD2 agrees at 8 bases. The germline CDR1 and CDR2 sequences are LNHNV and YYDKDF (reference sequence). This CDR3 is 15 amino acids long. Trimming took 0 bases from V and 4 from J; bases not matched to a gene: 4. The chain's CDR3 is CATSRDPGGRETQYF. The CDR3 DNA reads as TGTGCCACCAGCAGAGATCCGGGAGGGAGAGAGACCCAGTACTTC.

V and J are TRBV15 and TRBJ1-5; 7 bases match TRBD1. V shed 7 bases, J shed 3 bases, and the junction held 6 bases outside the gene matches. Germline V lookup: CDR1 LNHNV, CDR2 YYDKDF (reference sequence). This CDR3 spans 14 amino acids. Written as DNA, the CDR3 is TGTGCCACCACCTCGGGACAGCACAATCAGCCCCAGCATTTT. Translated: CATTSGQHNQPQHF.

This chain connects TRBV24-1 to TRBJ2-1, with D perhaps matching TRBD2 (6 bases). Germline assignment: CDR1 KGHDR and CDR2 SFDVKD. The germline V and J ends were trimmed by 2 bases and 6 bases, with 13 bases remaining between them. The CDR3 is 15 amino acids. The DNA of the CDR3 is TGTGCCACCAGTGATTCCAGGCAGACTAGCAATGAGCAGTTCTTC. As protein: CATSDSRQTSNEQFF.

The chain uses TRBV6-5 and TRBJ1-5, with 8 bases identical to TRBD1. The CDR3 is 15 residues long. V trimming: 6 bases; J trimming: 0 bases; junction bases outside the gene matches: 4. Per the germline V gene, CDR1 is MNHEY and CDR2 is SVGAGI. The CDR3 here is CASRETGDSNQPQHF. DNA of the CDR3: TGTGCCAGCAGAGAGACAGGGGATAGCAATCAGCCCCAGCATTTT.

This chain connects TRBV28 to TRBJ1-1, with 10 bases aligning to TRBD1. The germline gives CDR1 MDHEN, CDR2 SYDVKM. V lost 6 bases, J lost 4 bases, and 5 bases stayed unmatched. The CDR3 has 14 amino acids. CDR3 bases: TGTGCCAGCAGCCCCGGGACAGGGGTCACTGAAGCTTTCTTT. It translates to CASSPGTGVTEAFF.

The chain uses TRBV7-9 and TRBJ2-7; TRBD2 matches 7 bases. V lost 3 bases to trimming and J lost 1 base; unmatched junction nucleotides: 3. CDR1 is SEHNR and CDR2 is FQNEAQ in the germline V gene (reference sequence). This CDR3 has 14 residues. The CDR3 region has the DNA TGTGCCAGCAGCTTTACGGGGGGTTCCTACGAGCAGTACTTC. Translated: CASSFTGGSYEQYF.

This clone was observed once. The chain is built from TRBV6-5 and TRBJ2-5; D may be TRBD2 (5 bases). Per the germline V gene, CDR1 is MNHEY and CDR2 is SVGAGI. The CDR3 length is 15 residues. V shed 5 bases and J shed 5 bases, with 18 bases lying between them. The CDR3, as DNA: TGTGCCAGCAGTCCCCTTGGACTGGATGTGGAGACCCAGTACTTC. It specifies CASSPLGLDVETQYF.

V gene TRBV19 combines with J gene TRBJ1-3; 9 bases agree with TRBD1. Per the germline V gene, CDR1 is LNHDA and CDR2 is SQIVND (reference sequence). The CDR3 runs 16 residues. J gave up 1 base and V 5 bases, and 6 bases lay outside the gene matches. CDR3 coding DNA: TGTGCCAGTAGTCAACAGGGGGCGAGTTCTGGAAACACCATATATTTT. Translation gives CASSQQGASSGNTIYF.

The chain couples TRBV28 to TRBJ2-2, with a possible D match to TRBD2 (6 bases). The CDR3 contains 14 residues. V lost 5 bases and J lost 3, with 10 bases in between. Looked up from germline, CDR1 is MDHEN and CDR2 is SYDVKM. Here the CDR3 DNA reads TGTGCCAGCAGTCTCCGGGACTACACCGGGGAGCTGTTTTTT. It is translated as CASSLRDYTGELFF. Drawing the rest from reference TRBV28 and TRBJ2-2, the complete variable domain is DVKVTQSSRYLVKRTGEKVFLECVQDMDHENMFWYRQDPGLGLRLIYFSYDVKMKEKGDIPEGYSVSREKKERFSLILESASTNQTSMYLCASSLRDYTGELFFGEGSRLTVL.

This sequence joins TRBV7-3 and TRBJ2-1; D possibly corresponds to TRBD2 (5 bases). CDR1 is SGHTA and CDR2 is FQGTGA in the germline V gene. This CDR3 comprises 13 residues. Trimming removed 3 bases from V and 5 bases from J, with 8 bases in between. The CDR3 spells CASSFAADNEQFF. In nucleotides, the CDR3 is TGTGCCAGCAGCTTCGCAGCGGACAATGAGCAGTTCTTC.

In its sample, this clone ranks as large. Other nucleotide sequences from this sample produce the same CDR3. The chain combines TRBV18 with TRBJ1-2; 11 bases line up with TRBD1. This CDR3 region has 16 residues. Germline CDR1 is KGHSH and CDR2 is LQKENI. The J segment lost 2 bases and the V segment lost 4 bases, leaving 6 bases of the junction unmatched. The chain's CDR3 is CASSLRDRGRNYGYTF. The CDR3 DNA is TGTGCCAGCTCACTCCGGGACAGGGGGAGAAACTATGGCTACACCTTC.

By share of the sample, this clone is large. The same CDR3 can be traced to other DNA sequences in this sample. The CDR3 DNA reads as TGTGCCAGCTTGACTTCGTACAGCGGGGAGCAGTTCTTC. Its protein product is CASLTSYSGEQFF. The chain recombines TRBV6-5 with TRBJ2-1; possibly TRBD2 for D (6 bases). V was trimmed by 8 bases and J by 10 bases, leaving 18 bases between them. The CDR3 consists of 13 residues. The V gene's germline CDR1 is MNHEY and CDR2 SVGAGI.

Comment on this clone: With a much larger clone just one base away, this may be a read error. The genes are TRBV6-5 and TRBJ1-3; D gene ambiguous. The V and J ends lost 7 bases and 4 bases respectively, with 14 bases between them. This CDR3 region has 14 residues. The germline V gene has CDR1 MNHEY and CDR2 SVGAGI. The CDR3 region is CASKNFMAGNTIYF. As DNA, the CDR3 is TGTGCCAGCAAGAACTTCATGGCCGGAAACACCATATATTTT.

The chain couples TRBV5-4 to TRBJ2-3; the D is unclear. The ends were cut back, 5 bases at V and 4 bases at J, with 11 bases in the middle. CDR1 and CDR2 (germline): SGHNT, YYREEE (reference sequence). The CDR3 loop spans 13 amino acids. CDR3 in amino acids: CASSFKGADTQYF. The CDR3, as DNA: TGTGCCAGCAGTTTCAAGGGCGCAGATACGCAGTATTTT.

Points on this clone: The junction departs from the called germline gene at one end, perhaps through a read error. V is TRBV6-6 and J is TRBJ1-1; maybe TRBD1 (5 bases). The V gene's germline CDR1 is MNHNY and CDR2 SVGAGI (reference sequence). The CDR3 is made up of 14 amino acids. The CDR3 DNA sequence: TGTACCAGCAGTTACGGCGGGGGAGAAACTGAAGCTTTCTTT. It yields the protein CTSSYGGGETEAFF.

The chain employs TRBV15 and TRBJ2-3, with 7 bases fitting TRBD2. With 9 bases clipped from V and 4 bases from J, the junction kept 10 bases outside the gene matches. Germline-derived CDR1 and CDR2 are LNHNV and YYDKDF (reference sequence). The length of the CDR3 is 14 residues. CDR3 region: CATGWEGGADTQYF. The CDR3 DNA reads TGTGCCACAGGCTGGGAGGGCGGGGCAGATACGCAGTATTTT.

The chain combines TRBV11-3 with TRBJ2-5; 8 bases match TRBD2. The V segment lost 5 bases and the J segment 3 bases; nucleotides outside the gene matches: 5. Germline V gives CDR1 SGHNT, CDR2 YENEEA. The CDR3 has 14 amino acids. CDR3 in amino acids: CASSTGLAEETQYF. The CDR3 coding sequence is TGTGCCAGCAGCACCGGACTAGCAGAAGAGACCCAGTACTTC.

V usage is TRBV5-1 and J usage is TRBJ1-5; 8 nucleotides match TRBD1. The trim removed 5 bases at V and 1 base at J, leaving 5 bases unmatched. The germline gives CDR1 SGHRS, CDR2 YFSETQ. This CDR3 region has 15 residues. Here the CDR3 DNA reads TGCGCCAGCAGACCCACAGGGGGAAGCAATCAGCCCCAGCATTTT. Translating gives CASRPTGGSNQPQHF.

Concerning this clone: The same CDR3 arises from other DNA sequences in this sample as well. This chain uses TRBV2 with TRBJ2-2; 11 bases match TRBD1. The V gene's germline CDR1 is SNHLY and CDR2 FYNNEI. V was pared by 4 bases and J by 2 bases, with 6 bases of the junction left unmatched. CDR3 size: 17 residues. CDR3 sequence: CASSGDRTGGNTGELFF. The CDR3 coding sequence is TGTGCCAGCAGTGGAGATCGGACAGGGGGCAACACCGGGGAGCTGTTTTTT.

The chain recombines TRBV5-5 with TRBJ2-7, with 7 bases lining up with TRBD1. This CDR3 has 13 residues. The V gene's germline CDR1 is SGHKS and CDR2 YYEKEE (reference sequence). J gave up 4 bases and V 2 bases, and 3 bases lay outside the gene matches. The CDR3 loop reads CASSFETGYEQYF. DNA for the CDR3: TGTGCCAGCAGCTTCGAGACAGGGTACGAGCAGTACTTC.

The chain links TRBV6-4 to TRBJ1-1; D is possibly TRBD1 (6 bases). The germline V gene encodes CDR1 MRHNA and CDR2 SNTAGT. V lost 4 bases and J lost 5, with 11 bases in between. CDR3 length: 13 amino acids. DNA of the CDR3: TGTGCCAGCAGTGCGGGGGCTAGGACTGAAGCTTTCTTT. Residues: CASSAGARTEAFF.

V usage is TRBV6-5 and J usage is TRBJ2-7, with D perhaps matching TRBD1 or TRBD2 (5 bases each). The V and J ends lost 2 bases and 11 bases respectively, with 19 bases between them. The CDR3 is 14 residues long. The germline V gene has CDR1 MNHEY and CDR2 SVGAGI. DNA of the CDR3: TGTGCCAGCAGTTACAGGGACCCGTGGGGAGAAGAGTACTTC. Its translation is CASSYRDPWGEEYF.

This chain connects TRBV13 to TRBJ1-1, with 7 bases identical to TRBD1. CDR1 is PRHDT and CDR2 is FYEKMQ in the germline V gene (reference sequence). CDR3 size: 13 residues. Trimming at V came to 5 bases and at J to 4 bases, leaving 4 bases not matched to a gene. The CDR3 here is CASSLGQVTEAFF. As DNA, the CDR3 is TGTGCCAGCAGCCTTGGACAGGTCACTGAAGCTTTCTTT.

This chain links TRBV24-1 with TRBJ1-5, with 7 bases fitting TRBD1. The CDR3 totals 12 residues. Germline values: CDR1 KGHDR, CDR2 SFDVKD. J gave up 9 bases and V 7 bases, and 5 bases lay outside the gene matches. The CDR3 DNA reads TGTGCCACCAGGGCCGCAGGGGGGCCCCAGCATTTT. Encoded protein: CATRAAGGPQHF.